Below, 18 T cell receptor beta chains from the same sample are listed, as sequenced in a study of cytomegalovirus exposure and HLA in healthy donors. The primer mix had 60 Vbeta and 13 Jbeta primers. Some clones are missing from TCRdb's copy, which holds only in-frame ones; the method was immunoSEQ multiplex PCR. The sample yields around 130,000 clones, roughly 83% seen once. Sequenced sample: PBMCs. These receptors all stem from a man younger than 35 in good health and CMV-seronegative.

The V gene is TRBV7-9, the J gene TRBJ2-7; 8 bases match TRBD1. The CDR3 has 14 amino acids. V trimming: 5 bases; J trimming: 3 bases; junction bases outside the gene matches: 6. Germline CDR1 reads SEHNR; CDR2 reads FQNEAQ (reference sequence). This CDR3 reads CASSGQGPHYEQYV. As DNA, the CDR3 is TGTGCCAGCAGCGGACAGGGTCCTCACTACGAGCAGTACGTC.

The rearrangement joins TRBV28 to TRBJ2-5, with 10 bases aligning to TRBD2. The germline gives CDR1 MDHEN, CDR2 SYDVKM. The CDR3 is 15 residues long. V shed 4 bases, J shed 2 bases, and the junction held 4 bases outside the gene matches. The CDR3 coding sequence is TGTGCCAGCAGTTCCGGGACTAGCGTTCAAGAGACCCAGTACTTC. It yields the protein CASSSGTSVQETQYF. The whole variable domain, filled in from reference TRBV28 and TRBJ2-5, reads DVKVTQSSRYLVKRTGEKVFLECVQDMDHENMFWYRQDPGLGLRLIYFSYDVKMKEKGDIPEGYSVSREKKERFSLILESASTNQTSMYLCASSSGTSVQETQYFGPGTRLLVL.

V and J are TRBV5-1 and TRBJ2-1, with 8 nucleotides matching TRBD2. The CDR3 length is 16 residues. CDR1 and CDR2 from the germline V gene are SGHRS and YFSETQ. Trimming took 0 bases from V and 2 from J; bases not matched to a gene: 4. The CDR3 coding sequence is TGCGCCAGCAGCTTGGGAGCGGGAGTCCCCTACAATGAGCAGTTCTTC. Encoded protein: CASSLGAGVPYNEQFF.

The V gene is TRBV9, the J gene TRBJ2-3; 7 nucleotides line up with TRBD2. Per the germline V gene, CDR1 is SGDLS and CDR2 is YYNGEE. This CDR3 is built from 16 residues. Trimming at V came to 0 bases and at J to 3 bases, leaving 7 bases not matched to a gene. In DNA form, the CDR3 reads TGTGCCAGCAGCGTAGCTCGGAGCGGGACGACAGATACGCAGTATTTT. Residues: CASSVARSGTTDTQYF. The full variable domain, with the rest looked up from reference TRBV9 and TRBJ2-3, is DSGVTQTPKHLITATGQRVTLRCSPRSGDLSVYWYQQSLDQGLQFLIQYYNGEERAKGNILERFSAQQFPDLHSELNLSSLELGDSALYFCASSVARSGTTDTQYFGPGTRLTVL.

This chain's CDR3 is CASSPSFYEQYF. The CDR3 DNA reads as TGTGCCAGCAGTCCGAGCTTTTACGAGCAGTACTTC. The chain carries TRBV11-2 and TRBJ2-7; no clear D gene. There are 12 residues in the CDR3. Germline V lookup: CDR1 SGHAT, CDR2 FQNNGV. The ends were cut back, 6 bases at V and 4 bases at J, with 10 bases in the middle. Using reference TRBV11-2 and TRBJ2-7 for the parts outside the CDR3, the full variable domain is EAGVAQSPRYKIIEKRQSVAFWCNPISGHATLYWYQQILGQGPKLLIQFQNNGVVDDSQLPKDRFSAERLKGVDSTLKIQPAKLEDSAVYLCASSPSFYEQYFGPGTRLTVT.

Turning to this clone: A junction end diverges from the germline sequence, so it may reflect a read error. This rearrangement joins TRBV5-1 to TRBJ1-1, with a weak D call TRBD1 (6 bases). The CDR3 length is 14 residues. CDR1 and CDR2 (germline): SGHRS, YFSETQ. Here the CDR3 DNA reads TGCGCCAGCAAAAAGGGGGTGCCGGACACTGGAGCTTTCTTT. Translation gives CASKKGVPDTGAFF.

The gene calls are TRBV7-8 and TRBJ1-4, with TRBD1 matching 8 bases. Germline values: CDR1 SGHVS, CDR2 FQNEAQ. The ends lost 5 bases at V and 10 bases at J; junction bases unmatched: 6. The CDR3 is 13 residues long. CDR3 loop: CASSDTGGVKLFF. Here the CDR3 DNA reads TGTGCCAGCAGCGACACAGGGGGGGTAAAACTGTTTTTT.

The rearrangement uses TRBV5-4 and TRBJ2-1; D remains ambiguous. V was pared by 7 bases and J by 3 bases, with 5 bases between. The CDR3 loop spans 11 amino acids. Germline CDR1 and CDR2: SGHNT and YYREEE (reference sequence). The CDR3 sequence is CASQDYNEQFF. The CDR3 DNA reads TGTGCCAGCCAGGACTACAATGAGCAGTTCTTC.

J is TRBJ2-3 and V is TRBV5-3; maybe TRBD2 (5 bases). TRBV5-3 is given ORF status, its function remaining uncertain. V gave up 0 bases and J gave up 2 bases, with 16 bases separating them. This CDR3 comprises 17 residues. This CDR3 reads CARSLEVSSSSTDTQYF. The CDR3 DNA reads as TGTGCCAGAAGCTTGGAGGTTTCTAGCTCCTCCACAGATACGCAGTATTTT.

The J gene is TRBJ2-3, the V gene TRBV7-3; TRBD2 matches at 10 bases. Germline CDR1 SGHTA, CDR2 FQGTGA. The CDR3 extends over 16 amino acids. The ends lost 5 bases at V and 2 bases at J; junction bases unmatched: 7. The CDR3 loop is CASSIGTSEVTDTQYF. In DNA, the CDR3 is TGTGCCAGCAGCATAGGGACTAGCGAGGTCACAGATACGCAGTATTTT.

The chain links TRBV28 to TRBJ1-5, with D perhaps matching TRBD1 (6 bases). This CDR3 has 16 residues. Deletions cut 6 bases from V and 0 bases from J, with 15 bases between. Germline-derived CDR1 and CDR2 are MDHEN and SYDVKM. In DNA, the CDR3 is TGTGCCAGCAGCCCCTACCCGGACAGTAGCAATCAGCCCCAGCATTTT. This translates into CASSPYPDSSNQPQHF.

In its sample, this clone was seen a few times. The chain joins TRBV11-2 to TRBJ1-2; tentatively, D is TRBD1 (5 bases). The ends were cut back, 2 bases at V and 2 bases at J, with 6 bases in the middle. Looked up from germline, CDR1 is SGHAT and CDR2 is FQNNGV. The CDR3 runs 13 residues. The CDR3 reads CASSLNRNYGYTF. CDR3 coding DNA: TGTGCCAGCAGCTTAAACAGGAACTATGGCTACACCTTC.

The genes are TRBV5-1 and TRBJ1-1; no clear D gene. V lost 2 bases and J 3 bases, leaving 14 bases between the germline ends. This CDR3 has 15 amino acids. The germline V gene encodes CDR1 SGHRS and CDR2 YFSETQ. The DNA for the CDR3 is TGCGCCAGCAGCTTCCAAACCCTCTCGGACACTGAAGCTTTCTTT. As protein: CASSFQTLSDTEAFF.

The V call is TRBV4-2, the J call TRBJ2-3; D is perhaps TRBD1 (6 bases). Germline-derived CDR1 and CDR2 are LGHNA and YNFKEQ. V was trimmed by 5 bases and J by 4 bases, leaving 10 bases between them. The CDR3 runs to 13 residues. The CDR3 DNA is TGTGCCAGCAGCTGGCAGGGGTCAGATACGCAGTATTTT. As protein: CASSWQGSDTQYF.

This chain joins TRBV19 and TRBJ2-3; D is perhaps TRBD2 (6 bases). The CDR3 is 15 amino acids. Trimming pared 5 bases from V and 9 bases from J, leaving 21 bases between. Germline V gene lookup returns CDR1 LNHDA and CDR2 SQIVND (reference sequence). The CDR3 reads CASSYWGTRGQTQYF. Here the CDR3 DNA reads TGTGCCAGTAGTTATTGGGGGACTCGTGGACAAACGCAGTATTTT.

In this sample, this clone turned up a few times. The gene calls are TRBV11-3 and TRBJ2-3, with a weak D call TRBD1 (6 bases). V was clipped by 2 bases and J by 2 bases, with 20 bases between them. The germline CDR1 and CDR2 sequences are SGHNT and YENEEA. The CDR3 spans 18 residues. Written as DNA, the CDR3 is TGTGCCAGCAGCTTAACCGTGGGAGCAGGGGAGTTCACAGATACGCAGTATTTT. Translated: CASSLTVGAGEFTDTQYF.

In its sample, this clone was seen a few times. The rearrangement links TRBV15 to TRBJ1-6; D gene uncertain. Trimming removed 3 bases at V and 14 bases at J, with 11 bases between. The CDR3 length is 12 residues. The germline V gene encodes CDR1 LNHNV and CDR2 YYDKDF (reference sequence). DNA of the CDR3: TGTGCCACCAGCAGTGATCTGCGGTCCCTCCACTTT. Its translation is CATSSDLRSLHF. Variable domain in full (rest from reference TRBV15 and TRBJ1-6): DAMVIQNPRYQVTQFGKPVTLSCSQTLNHNVMYWYQQKSSQAPKLLFHYYDKDFNNEADTPDNFQSRRPNTSFCFLDIRSPGLGDTAMYLCATSSDLRSLHFGNGTRLTVT.

V gene TRBV28 combines with J gene TRBJ2-1, with TRBD1 matching 7 bases. The CDR3 is 14 residues long. V was clipped by 3 bases and J by 8 bases; unmatched bases: 7. CDR1 MDHEN and CDR2 SYDVKM come from the germline V gene. The DNA for the CDR3 is TGTGCCAGCAGTTTCGACAGGGACGTCGATGAGCAGTTCTTC. This sequence encodes CASSFDRDVDEQFF.